This TCR beta chain was captured in a study of T cell changes during pregnancy in multiple sclerosis. Trimming removed 3 bases from V and 0 bases from J, with 16 bases in between. The CDR3 has 17 amino acids. From germline, CDR1 is SGDLS and CDR2 YYNGEE. Only in-frame clones appear in the TCRdb table, and some are missing; sequencing was by immunoSEQ multiplex PCR. The sample contains 40,000 to 60,000 clones, almost 95% of which appear only once. The chain recombines TRBV9 with TRBJ1-3, with D perhaps matching TRBD1 (6 bases). This clonotype was sampled from a female donor with multiple sclerosis, enrolled in a pregnancy study. The material sequenced was peripheral blood, taken after pregnancy. CDR3 region: CASSAEQGTVSGNTIYF. In DNA, the CDR3 is TGTGCCAGCAGCGCAGAACAGGGAACCGTCTCTGGAAACACCATATATTTT. The variable domain in full, with the rest retrieved from reference TRBV9 and TRBJ1-3, is DSGVTQTPKHLITATGQRVTLRCSPRSGDLSVYWYQQSLDQGLQFLIQYYNGEERAKGNILERFSAQQFPDLHSELNLSSLELGDSALYFCASSAEQGTVSGNTIYFGEGSWLTVV.